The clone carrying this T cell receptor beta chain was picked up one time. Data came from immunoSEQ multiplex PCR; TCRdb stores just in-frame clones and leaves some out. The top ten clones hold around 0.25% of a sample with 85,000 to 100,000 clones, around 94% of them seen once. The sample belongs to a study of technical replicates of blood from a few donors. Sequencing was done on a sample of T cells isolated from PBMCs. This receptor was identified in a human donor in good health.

This CDR3 reads CASSPTLSLGLAGLDTQYF. CDR3 nucleotide sequence: TGCGCCAGCAGCCCCACCTTGTCTCTTGGACTAGCGGGGTTAGATACGCAGTATTTT. The chain is built from TRBV5-1 and TRBJ2-3; TRBD2 matches at 12 bases. The V gene end was trimmed by 4 bases and the J gene end by 5 bases; junction bases not matched to a gene: 17. CDR3 length: 19 amino acids. Germline V CDR1 and CDR2: SGHRS, YFSETQ.